This TCR beta chain appears in the sequencing data of a study of response to subunit inactivated influenza vaccine. Study-level results: Seasonal influenza vaccination, on each occasion, was suggested by the authors to recruit few new T cells.

This clonotype was detected only a few times. Antigen specificity is unknown. The CDR3 runs 15 residues. Trimming took off 1 base at V and 2 bases at J, with 10 bases between the two ends. Germline loops: CDR1 SGHAT, CDR2 FQNNGV. TCRdb processed the RT-PCR reads anew with MiXCR; each CDR3 protein has one entry. The sample holds approximately 310,000 distinct CDR3 sequences, less than 25% seen once. The specimen comprised PBMCs from blood, sampled about 20 months after vaccination. The receptor was isolated from a man aged 50 to 69 who received an inactivated influenza vaccine. V and J are TRBV11-2 and TRBJ2-3, with D perhaps given as TRBD1 or TRBD2 (6 bases each). The CDR3 nucleotides are TGTGCCAGCAGCTTAGTAACGGGGGCCACAGATACGCAGTATTTT. Protein: CASSLVTGATDTQYF. Full variable domain (missing parts from reference TRBV11-2 and TRBJ2-3): EAGVAQSPRYKIIEKRQSVAFWCNPISGHATLYWYQQILGQGPKLLIQFQNNGVVDDSQLPKDRFSAERLKGVDSTLKIQPAKLEDSAVYLCASSLVTGATDTQYFGPGTRLTVL.